This TCR beta chain was sequenced during a study of blood T cell repertoires in COVID-19 (dated by TCRdb to about 2020). Regarding the research as a whole: Collaborator samples came from the United States, Italy and Spain and covered acute and convalescent phases of COVID-19. The prospective study material was composed of cDNA or gDNA derived from T cells, B-cell-depleted T cells, or PBMCs. The dataset comprised deeply sampled blood TCRbeta repertoires from subjects exposed to, actively infected with, or recovered from COVID-19. A freely available public database, intended as a resource for researchers studying the immune response to SARS-CoV-2, is where the repertoires were released. The samples were drawn from the first 160 participants of the ongoing ImmuneRACE study and from 1,200 or so subjects provided by 6 global collaborators. The sample metadata nearly always contained a de-identified subject ID, COVID-19 status, age in years and sex. Where available, HLA class I and class II types were taken from metadata supplied by the sample provider and were not determined by assay-based typing.

TCRbeta CDR3 regions were amplified from genomic DNA using the immunoSEQ Assay, a bias-controlled multiplex PCR. The source study handled its data this way. Nucleated cell counts per sample were estimated from amplification of reference gene primers within the assay. Sequence reads were collapsed and filtered to measure the absolute abundance of every unique TCRbeta CDR3 rearrangement. For each sample, productive Simpson clonality was calculated as the square root of Simpson's diversity index over productive rearrangements. TCRdb re-hosts the immuneACCESS table, in-frame sequences only. Its copies lack some clones; in the studies checked, an unresolved V gene accounts for under half of them, and the cause for the rest is not known. V, J and clone size derive from that table, while D and trimming were established from the DNA sequence. This sample lists approximately 300,000 clones; roughly 89% were detected once. Roughly 0.8% of the sample is in the top ten clones.

The germline V gene (reference sequence) yields LNHDA for CDR1 and SQIVND for CDR2. For this chain, trimming is 5 bases at the V end and 7 bases at the J end, and the number of junction bases without a gene match is 11. CDR3 length: 15 amino acids, cysteine to phenylalanine. Only CDR3 DNA is held: 45 bases, read in frame from base 1. The collaborating institutions used their own protocols to collect whole blood in K2EDTA tubes. For TCRbeta analysis, collaborators shipped samples in one of three forms: frozen whole blood, isolated PBMCs, or DNA extracted from either of those sample types. What the work shows at the level of the full study, not this receptor alone: The quantity of clinical and demographic metadata differed by source and by participant and was supplied without curation.

This clone has more than one count but fewer than ten. Its antigen remains unidentified. No quality values exist for individual bases; no much larger clone is one base distant. The origin of this receptor is a man in his thirties or forties with acute or convalescent COVID-19. Rearrangement joined TRBV19 to TRBJ1-2; TRBD1 matches 9 bases in the middle. The sequenced sample was peripheral blood. CDR3 protein: CASSPGQGRLGGYTF. The DNA is as follows: TGTGCCAGTAGTCCGGGACAGGGCCGCCTGGGTGGCTACACCTTC.